The present T cell receptor (beta chain) was sequenced within a study of blood T cell repertoires in COVID-19. Study in general: Donors in the United States, Italy and Spain gave samples during acute or convalescent COVID-19. Sources were T cells, B-cell-depleted T cells, or PBMCs; the material itself was cDNA or gDNA.

The table lists this clone with many counts. Under the authors' procedure: Amplification of reference gene primers was used by the study to estimate nucleated cell counts. TCRdb's copy holds only in-frame clones and misses some; the assay was immunoSEQ multiplex PCR. The V and J calls and the clone size are those of that table, but D and trimming were determined from the DNA. The repertoire holds about 260,000 clones, with about 90% as singletons. The CDR3 covers 13 residues. Germline lookup yields CDR1 MGHRA and CDR2 YSYEKL. V lost 1 base to trimming and J lost 3 bases, with 6 bases between them. The sample consisted of peripheral blood. The receptor comes from a woman in her thirties or forties who had recovered from COVID-19. The genes are TRBV4-1 and TRBJ1-2, with D possibly being TRBD1 (5 bases). CDR3 nucleotides: TGCGCCAGCAGCCAAGTGGGGCACTATGGCTACACCTTC. Protein sequence: CASSQVGHYGYTF.